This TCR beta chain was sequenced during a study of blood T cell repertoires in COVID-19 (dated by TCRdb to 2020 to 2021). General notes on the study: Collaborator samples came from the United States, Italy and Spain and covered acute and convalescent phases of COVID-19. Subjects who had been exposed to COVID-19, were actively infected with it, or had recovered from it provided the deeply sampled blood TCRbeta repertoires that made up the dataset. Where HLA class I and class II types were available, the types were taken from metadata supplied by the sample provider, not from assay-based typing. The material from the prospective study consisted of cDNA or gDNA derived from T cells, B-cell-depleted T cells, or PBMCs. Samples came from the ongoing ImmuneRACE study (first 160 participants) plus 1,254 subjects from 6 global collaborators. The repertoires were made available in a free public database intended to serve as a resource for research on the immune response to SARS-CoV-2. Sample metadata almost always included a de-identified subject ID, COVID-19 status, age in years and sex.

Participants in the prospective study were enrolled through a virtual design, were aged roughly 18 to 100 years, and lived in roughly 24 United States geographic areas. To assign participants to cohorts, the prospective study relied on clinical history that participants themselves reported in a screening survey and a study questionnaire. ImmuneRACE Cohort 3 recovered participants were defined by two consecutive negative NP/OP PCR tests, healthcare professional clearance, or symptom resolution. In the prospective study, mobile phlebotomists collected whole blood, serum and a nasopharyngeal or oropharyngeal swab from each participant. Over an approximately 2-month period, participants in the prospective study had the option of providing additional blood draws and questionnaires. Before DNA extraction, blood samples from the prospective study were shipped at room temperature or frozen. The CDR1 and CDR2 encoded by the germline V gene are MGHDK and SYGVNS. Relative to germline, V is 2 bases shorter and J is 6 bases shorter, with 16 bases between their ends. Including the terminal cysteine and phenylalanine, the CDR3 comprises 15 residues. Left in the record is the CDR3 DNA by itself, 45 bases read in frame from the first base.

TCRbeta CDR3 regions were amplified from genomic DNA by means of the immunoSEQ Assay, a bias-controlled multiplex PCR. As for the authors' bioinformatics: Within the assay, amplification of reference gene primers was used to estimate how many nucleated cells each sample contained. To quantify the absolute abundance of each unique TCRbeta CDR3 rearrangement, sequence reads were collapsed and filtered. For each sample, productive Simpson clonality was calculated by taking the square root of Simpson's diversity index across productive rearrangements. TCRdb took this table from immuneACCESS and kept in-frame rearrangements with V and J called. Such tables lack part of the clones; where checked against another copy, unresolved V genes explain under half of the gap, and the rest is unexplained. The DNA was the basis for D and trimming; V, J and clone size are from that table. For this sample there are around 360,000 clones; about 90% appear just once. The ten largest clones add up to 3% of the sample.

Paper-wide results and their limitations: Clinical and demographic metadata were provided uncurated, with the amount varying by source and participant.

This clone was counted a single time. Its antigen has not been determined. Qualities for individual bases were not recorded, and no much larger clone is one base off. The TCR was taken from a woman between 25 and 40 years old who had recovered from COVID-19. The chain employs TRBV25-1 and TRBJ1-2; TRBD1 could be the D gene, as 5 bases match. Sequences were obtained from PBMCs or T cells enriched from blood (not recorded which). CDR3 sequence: CASSENPLGQNGYTF. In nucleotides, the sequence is TGTGCCAGCAGTGAAAACCCCTTGGGGCAAAATGGCTACACCTTC.